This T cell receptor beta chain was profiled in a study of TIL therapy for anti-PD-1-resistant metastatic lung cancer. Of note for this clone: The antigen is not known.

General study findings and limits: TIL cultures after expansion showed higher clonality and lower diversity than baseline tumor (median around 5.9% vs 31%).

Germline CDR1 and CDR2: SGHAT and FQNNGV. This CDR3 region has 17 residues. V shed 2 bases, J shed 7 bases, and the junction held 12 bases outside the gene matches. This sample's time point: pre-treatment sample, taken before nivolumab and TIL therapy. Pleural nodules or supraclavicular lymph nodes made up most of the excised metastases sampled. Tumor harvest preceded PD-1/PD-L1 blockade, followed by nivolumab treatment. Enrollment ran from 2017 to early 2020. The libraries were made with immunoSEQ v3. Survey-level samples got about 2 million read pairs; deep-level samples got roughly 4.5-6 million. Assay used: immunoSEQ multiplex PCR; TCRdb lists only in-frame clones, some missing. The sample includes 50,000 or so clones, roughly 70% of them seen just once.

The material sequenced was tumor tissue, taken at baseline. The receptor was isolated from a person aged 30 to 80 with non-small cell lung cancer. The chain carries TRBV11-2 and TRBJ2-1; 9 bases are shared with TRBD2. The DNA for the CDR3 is TGTGCCAGCAGCTTATGGGCCTCGACTAGCGGCGGTAATGAGCAGTTCTTC. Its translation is CASSLWASTSGGNEQFF.